The next 27 T cell receptor beta chains were all read from a single sample in a study of CD8 T cells in ankylosing spondylitis. TCRdb ran MiXCR on the 5' RACE reads and lists one entry per CDR3 protein. The table shows 250,000 to 350,000 distinct CDR3 sequences, with around 20% occurring only once. Material for sequencing was blood, either unsorted or a sorted T cell fraction (not recorded which). All receptors derive from a male donor with ankylosing spondylitis or in good health (not recorded which).

In DNA, the CDR3 is TGTGCCAGCAGCCATCTAGAGAGCGAGACCCAGTACTTC. This codes for CASSHLESETQYF. The chain couples TRBV12-3 or TRBV12-4 to TRBJ2-5; D gene ambiguous. This CDR3 has 13 amino acids. V dropped 6 bases and J dropped 5 bases, with 13 bases sitting between them.

This clonotype was observed at least ten times. The chain is built from TRBV7-3 and TRBJ2-1; 8 bases match TRBD2. The trim removed 5 bases at V and 3 bases at J, leaving 6 bases unmatched. The CDR3 is made up of 15 amino acids. Germline CDR1 SGHTA, CDR2 FQGTGA. CDR3 sequence: CASSPLAGSYNEQFF. In DNA form, the CDR3 reads TGTGCCAGCAGCCCCTTAGCGGGAAGCTACAATGAGCAGTTCTTC.

This clonotype was seen a few times. The chain carries TRBV3-1 and TRBJ2-1; TRBD2 agrees at 13 bases. J was trimmed by 8 bases and V by 4 bases; bases with no gene match: 8. In germline, CDR1 is LGHDT, CDR2 YNNKEL (reference sequence). The length of the CDR3 is 16 residues. The CDR3 DNA is TGTGCCAGCAGCCGGACTAGCGGGAGAGGGTACGATGAGCAGTTCTTC. Translated, it gives CASSRTSGRGYDEQFF.

This clonotype showed up just once. This rearrangement joins TRBV5-1 to TRBJ2-1; the match to TRBD2 covers 12 bases. The CDR3 consists of 19 residues. V lost 3 bases, J lost 0 bases, and 10 bases stayed unmatched. From germline, CDR1 is SGHRS and CDR2 YFSETQ. CDR3: CASSSAGLAGPNSYNEQFF. The DNA for the CDR3 is TGCGCCAGCAGCTCCGCAGGACTAGCGGGACCTAACTCCTACAATGAGCAGTTCTTC.

This clonotype was seen at least ten times. V is TRBV5-1 and J is TRBJ2-3; D gene ambiguous. Germline V gene data show CDR1 as SGHRS and CDR2 as YFSETQ. V was pared by 0 bases and J by 2 bases, with 7 bases between. The CDR3 extends over 14 amino acids. The CDR3 sequence: CASSLGGPTDTQYF. The CDR3 DNA sequence: TGCGCCAGCAGCTTGGGCGGACCCACAGATACGCAGTATTTT. Full variable domain (rest looked up from reference TRBV5-1 and TRBJ2-3): KAGVTQTPRYLIKTRGQQVTLSCSPISGHRSVSWYQQTPGQGLQFLFEYFSETQRNKGNFPGRFSGRQFSNSRSEMNVSTLELGDSALYLCASSLGGPTDTQYFGPGTRLTVL.

Of note for this clonotype: This could be a read error, since a much larger clone is one nucleotide away. The rearrangement joins TRBV5-1 to TRBJ2-2; 9 nucleotides agree with TRBD1. The CDR3 sequence is 15 residues long. Trimming removed 3 bases from V and 3 bases from J; junction bases left unmatched: 3. Germline CDR1 and CDR2: SGHRS and YFSETQ. The CDR3 spells CASSSGTGYTGELFF. CDR3 DNA sequence: TGCGCCAGCAGCTCCGGGACAGGGTACACCGGGGAGCTGTTTTTT. The full variable domain, completed using reference TRBV5-1 and TRBJ2-2, is KAGVTQTPRYLIKTRGQQVTLSCSPISGHRSVSWYQQTPGQGLQFLFEYFSETQRNKGNFPGRFSGRQFSNSRSEMNVSTLELGDSALYLCASSSGTGYTGELFFGEGSRLTVL.

V and J are TRBV7-8 and TRBJ1-6; 10 nucleotides align to TRBD1. After removal of 4 bases from V and 13 bases from J, the junction contained 7 bases not matched to a gene. The CDR3 consists of 14 residues. Per the germline V gene, CDR1 is SGHVS and CDR2 is FQNEAQ. The chain's CDR3 is CASSSERDRGPLHF. CDR3 coding DNA: TGTGCCAGCAGCTCCGAGAGGGACAGGGGCCCCCTCCACTTT.

The rearrangement links TRBV12-3 or TRBV12-4 to TRBJ1-3, with D possibly TRBD1 on 6 matching bases. The V end was cut by 7 bases, the J end by 4 bases, with 14 bases between. The CDR3 extends over 14 amino acids. CDR3 DNA sequence: TGTGCCAGCACTCTAGGGACACCCGGAAACACCATATATTTT. Encoded protein: CASTLGTPGNTIYF.

This clonotype has only a few counts. The chain carries TRBV6-5 and TRBJ2-4; perhaps TRBD1 as D (5 bases). The CDR3 sequence is 14 residues long. V lost 2 bases and J lost 6, with 11 bases in between. Germline CDR1 is MNHEY and CDR2 is SVGAGI. The DNA for the CDR3 is TGTGCCAGCAGTTACGCCCAGGGCGGAAACATTCAGTACTTC. This codes for CASSYAQGGNIQYF.

This clonotype was seen ten or more times. V usage is TRBV5-1 and J usage is TRBJ1-4, with 10 bases fitting TRBD1. The CDR3 is 15 amino acids. V shed 0 bases, J shed 5 bases, and the junction held 1 base outside the gene matches. Per the germline V gene, CDR1 is SGHRS and CDR2 is YFSETQ. The CDR3 sequence: CASSLGDRGNEKLFF. The CDR3 DNA reads as TGCGCCAGCAGCTTGGGGGACAGGGGAAATGAAAAACTGTTTTTT.

This clonotype was detected only a few times. This sequence joins TRBV7-9 and TRBJ2-3; tentatively, D is TRBD2 (6 bases). Germline-derived CDR1 and CDR2 are SEHNR and FQNEAQ (reference sequence). The CDR3 spans 13 residues. V was cut by 5 bases and J by 11 bases, with 17 bases left in between. CDR3 sequence (DNA): TGTGCCAGCAGCCCGCTGGCGGGGACCGAGCAGTATTTT. Its protein product is CASSPLAGTEQYF.

This clonotype was seen repeatedly, ten times or more. The rearrangement uses TRBV20-1 and TRBJ2-1; 10 bases match TRBD2. J gave up 7 bases and V 6 bases, and 9 bases lay outside the gene matches. Germline lookup yields CDR1 DFQATT and CDR2 SNEGSKA (reference sequence). The CDR3 length is 14 residues. The CDR3 sequence is CSAHLGLAFNEQFF. The CDR3 coding sequence is TGCAGTGCCCACCTGGGACTAGCGTTTAATGAGCAGTTCTTC.

The V gene is TRBV14, the J gene TRBJ2-1; 16 nucleotides align to TRBD2. Trimming took 4 bases from V and 8 from J; bases not matched to a gene: 11. The CDR3 sequence is 18 residues long. Germline-derived CDR1 and CDR2 are SGHDN and FVKESK. The CDR3 sequence: CASSPGLAGGPRSYEQFF. The CDR3 DNA reads TGTGCCAGCAGCCCGGGACTAGCGGGGGGGCCCCGGAGCTATGAGCAGTTCTTC.

The CDR3 sequence: CATRQANYNEQFF. The CDR3 region has the DNA TGTGCCACACGACAGGCCAATTACAATGAGCAGTTCTTC. The J gene is TRBJ2-1, the V gene TRBV7-6; TRBD1 is a possible D gene (6 bases). Germline lookup yields CDR1 SGHVS and CDR2 FNYEAQ. This CDR3 contains 13 residues. Trimming removed 10 bases from V and 4 bases from J, with 14 bases in between. Looking up the rest from reference TRBV7-6 and TRBJ2-1 gives the full variable domain: GAGVSQSPRYKVTKRGQDVALRCDPISGHVSLYWYRQALGQGPEFLTYFNYEAQQDKSGLPNDRFSAERPEGSISTLTIQRTEQRDSAMYRCATRQANYNEQFFGPGTRLTVL.

The sample holds a few counts of this clonotype. The gene calls are TRBV29-1 and TRBJ2-2, with D uncertain. Germline-derived CDR1 and CDR2 are SQVTM and ANQGSEA. Trimming left V 3 bases short and J 8 bases short, with 4 bases between. This CDR3 contains 10 residues. The CDR3 sequence is CSVEDGELFF. CDR3 coding DNA: TGCAGCGTTGAGGATGGGGAGCTGTTTTTT.

This clonotype turned up a few times. V gene TRBV12-3 or TRBV12-4 combines with J gene TRBJ2-2; 10 bases agree with TRBD2. The ends lost 1 base at V and 0 bases at J; junction bases unmatched: 11. This CDR3 has 20 amino acids. The CDR3 sequence: CASSLVQYASGGSNTGELFF. The CDR3 DNA is TGTGCCAGCAGTTTAGTTCAGTATGCTAGCGGGGGCTCGAACACCGGGGAGCTGTTTTTT.

J is TRBJ2-1 and V is TRBV3-1; D may be TRBD1 or TRBD2 (7 bases each). The CDR3 totals 16 residues. The V gene's germline CDR1 is LGHDT and CDR2 YNNKEL (reference sequence). V lost 1 base, J lost 1 base, and 11 bases lay in between. The CDR3, as DNA: TGTGCCAGCAGCCAAGCAGGGGGGGGTTCCTACAATGAGCAGTTCTTC. Its translation: CASSQAGGGSYNEQFF.

V gene TRBV12-3 or TRBV12-4 combines with J gene TRBJ2-3; TRBD1 matches at 7 bases. After removal of 5 bases from V and 5 bases from J, the junction contained 22 bases not matched to a gene. This CDR3 is built from 19 residues. The CDR3 reads CASSLNPRLVGGSVDTQYF. CDR3 nucleotides: TGTGCCAGCAGTCTCAATCCTCGCCTGGTAGGGGGCTCGGTAGATACGCAGTATTTT.

The gene calls are TRBV29-1 and TRBJ2-5; D remains ambiguous. The CDR3 loop spans 12 amino acids. The V end lost 3 bases, the J end lost 1 base, and 6 bases lay between the germline ends. The germline gives CDR1 SQVTM, CDR2 ANQGSEA. The CDR3 DNA reads as TGCAGCGTTGATCACAGCCAAGAGACCCAGTACTTC. Amino acids: CSVDHSQETQYF.

This clonotype was picked up a small number of times. CDR3 in DNA: TGTGCCAGCAGTCAGACTAGGGACAGCGAGACCCAGTACTTC. Its protein is CASSQTRDSETQYF. J is TRBJ2-5 and V is TRBV6-1; TRBD1 is a possible D gene (7 bases). Germline V CDR1 and CDR2: MNHNS, SASEGT. Trimming took 5 bases from V and 5 from J, leaving 15 bases between them. The CDR3 spans 14 residues.

This rearrangement joins TRBV6-1 to TRBJ2-7; a possible D gene is TRBD2 (5 bases). The CDR3 totals 14 residues. CDR1 is MNHNS and CDR2 is SASEGT in the germline V gene. The CDR3 protein is CTSSVSGEIYEQYV. The CDR3 DNA is TGTACCAGCAGTGTTTCTGGGGAGATCTACGAGCAGTACGTC.

This clonotype came up a few times. The chain links TRBV10-3 to TRBJ2-3; 8 nucleotides agree with TRBD1. The length of the CDR3 is 16 residues. With 0 bases clipped from V and 6 bases from J, the junction kept 8 bases outside the gene matches. Germline values: CDR1 ENHRY, CDR2 SYGVKD. The CDR3 protein is CAISESRTGMEDTQYF. CDR3 nucleotide sequence: TGTGCCATCAGTGAGTCGAGGACAGGGATGGAGGATACGCAGTATTTT.

The chain recombines TRBV7-3 with TRBJ2-1; D is undetermined. Germline V gene sequence: CDR1 SGHTA, CDR2 FQGTGA. The CDR3 has 15 amino acids. V was clipped by 2 bases and J by 3 bases, with 11 bases between them. The CDR3 DNA sequence: TGTGCCAGCAGCTTAGGTGGGTCCGTCTACAATGAGCAGTTCTTC. This sequence encodes CASSLGGSVYNEQFF.

This clonotype showed up just a few times. The V gene is TRBV5-1, the J gene TRBJ2-2; TRBD2 aligns across 10 bases. The ends lost 5 bases at V and 5 bases at J; junction bases unmatched: 6. Germline CDR1 is SGHRS and CDR2 is YFSETQ. The CDR3 sequence is 15 residues long. CDR3 in amino acids: CASSFSGGPTGELFF. The CDR3 DNA reads as TGCGCCAGCAGTTTTAGCGGGGGGCCGACCGGGGAGCTGTTTTTT.

Comments on this clonotype: The junction departs from the called germline gene at one end, perhaps through a read error. This CDR3 is CSVDLAGTGVLFF. The CDR3 DNA reads TGCAGCGTTGATTTAGCGGGAACCGGGGTGCTGTTTTTT. The chain has TRBV29-1 and TRBJ2-2; 8 bases align to TRBD2. The CDR3 extends over 13 amino acids. In germline, CDR1 is SQVTM, CDR2 ANQGSEA.

The rearrangement joins TRBV5-1 to TRBJ2-3; D gene uncertain. The CDR3 has 15 amino acids. The V gene's germline CDR1 is SGHRS and CDR2 YFSETQ. The V end was cut by 5 bases, the J end by 0 bases, with 13 bases between. The CDR3 DNA sequence: TGCGCCAGCAGGGGCCGCGCGTCTAGCACAGATACGCAGTATTTT. As protein: CASRGRASSTDTQYF.

The chain combines TRBV5-1 with TRBJ2-1; 9 nucleotides line up with TRBD2. With 4 bases clipped from V and 8 bases from J, the junction kept 10 bases outside the gene matches. The CDR3 contains 15 residues. Looked up from germline, CDR1 is SGHRS and CDR2 is YFSETQ. Here the CDR3 reads CASSQEAGGFYEQFF. CDR3 DNA: TGCGCCAGCAGCCAGGAAGCGGGAGGTTTTTATGAGCAGTTCTTC.